These T cell receptor beta chains were read from a single sample in a study of tumor-infiltrating lymphocytes in primary liver carcinoma. One entry per CDR3 protein, called by TCRdb with MiXCR from the multiplex PCR reads. This table holds tens of thousands of distinct CDR3 sequences, over 60% found once. Sequencing was performed on liver tumor tissue from sampling region 4. These receptors all stem from a man in his forties or fifties with primary liver carcinoma and hepatitis B virus infection. The CDR3 runs from the conserved cysteine through the conserved F or W. The D gene is left open where the match is weak. Where a row states a size, it is once, few, many or the class of an expanded clone; other rows omit it.

.	.	TRBV11-2	TRBJ2-1	CASNLDPEGSYNEKFF	TGTGCCAGCAACTTAGATCCAGAGGGCTCCTACAATGAGAAGTTCTTC
.	.	TRBV11-2	TRBJ1-1	CANSLVLNAEVVF	TGTGCCAACAGCTTAGTACTGAACGCTGAAGTTGTCTTT
.	.	TRBV7-9	TRBJ2-2	CASSFLDPTGELFF	TGTGCCAGCAGCTTCTTAGACCCTACCGGGGAGCTGTTTTTT
.	TRBD2	TRBV11-2	TRBJ2-2	CNSSSSGSAPGELFF	TGTAACAGTAGCTCTAGCGGGAGTGCCCCCGGGGAGCTGTTTTTT
few	.	TRBV29-1	TRBJ2-5	CSGMDNGETQYF	TGTAGCGGTATGGACAATGGAGAGACCCAGTACTTC
.	TRBD1	TRBV11-2	TRBJ2-1	CAISSGTGAKDEQFF	TGTGCCATCAGTTCCGGGACAGGGGCTAAAGATGAACAGTTCTTC
.	TRBD2	TRBV6-5	TRBJ2-3	CARHGHDGRKETDTQYF	TGTGCCAGGCACGGACATGACGGGAGGAAGGAGACAGATACGCAGTATTTT
.	.	TRBV11-2	TRBJ2-3	CAGCASTNTQYF	TGTGCCGGCTGCGCCAGCACAAATACGCAGTATTTT
many	.	TRBV11-3	TRBJ2-5	CASSRGTVETQYF	TGTGCCAGCAGCAGAGGGACCGTAGAGACCCAGTACTTC
.	TRBD2	TRBV6-6	TRBJ2-3	CTSRYSGNTDTQYF	TGTACCAGCAGATACAGCGGGAATACAGATACACAGTATTTT
many	TRBD2	TRBV4-1	TRBJ2-3	CASSQSGTSGGAATDTQYF	TGCGCCAGCAGCCAATCCGGGACTAGCGGGGGGGCCGCGACAGATACGCAGTATTTT
.	TRBD2	TRBV5-1	TRBJ2-7	CASSFDMDPGGDCEQYF	TGCGCCAGCAGCTTTGACATGGACCCGGGGGGAGACTGCGAGCAGTACTTC
many	.	TRBV28	TRBJ2-7	CASSLGHRSYEQYF	TGTGCCAGCAGCCTAGGACACCGATCCTACGAGCAGTACTTC
.	TRBD2	TRBV12-5	TRBJ2-3	CSSGAGAGRTDTQYF	TGTTCTAGTGGTGCCGGAGCGGGACGCACAGATACGCAGTATTTT
.	.	TRBV6-5	TRBJ2-2	CASSYLVPGGLFF	TGTGCCAGTAGTTACCTAGTCCCCGGGGGGCTGTTTTTT
.	TRBD2	TRBV4-2	TRBJ2-1	CASTLRGASGNNDQFF	TGTGCCAGCACCCTACGCGGGGCTAGCGGGAACAATGATCAGTTCTTC
.	.	TRBV29-1	TRBJ2-7	CSTILATNYKQYF	TGCAGCACCATTCTAGCGACAAATTACAAGCAGTACTTC
.	TRBD2	TRBV5-1	TRBJ2-1	CTSSDTSGSVYEQFF	TGCACCAGCAGCGATACTAGCGGGAGTGTCTATGAGCAGTTCTTC
.	TRBD2	TRBV6-6	TRBJ2-3	CASSYSGLAGALYTQYF	TGTGCCAGCAGTTACTCGGGACTAGCGGGAGCACTATATACGCAGTATTTT
.	TRBD2	TRBV6-5	TRBJ2-7	CASSYGAGVGLQYF	TGTGCCAGCAGTTACGGAGCGGGAGTGGGCTTGCAGTACTTT
.	.	TRBV29-1	TRBJ1-1	CNVSAGWGMNTGAFF	TGCAACGTTTCCGCAGGGTGGGGCATGAACACTGGAGCTTTCTTT
many	TRBD1	TRBV29-1	TRBJ2-1	CSVETGDPYNEQFF	TGCAGCGTTGAAACAGGGGACCCCTACAATGAGCAGTTCTTC
few	.	TRBV29-1	TRBJ1-1	CSVEGQGNTDAFF	TGCAGCGTTGAAGGGCAGGGGAACACTGACGCTTTCTTT
many	TRBD1	TRBV29-1	TRBJ2-7	CSVQVTGGEGEQYF	TGCAGCGTACAAGTTACAGGGGGCGAGGGCGAGCAGTACTTC
.	TRBD1	TRBV29-1	TRBJ1-2	CSVDQGVSYGYTF	TGTAGCGTTGATCAGGGGGTGAGCTATGGCTACACCTTC
many	.	TRBV6-1	TRBJ2-7	CASSERQTYEQYF	TGTGCCAGCAGTGAAAGACAGACCTACGAGCAGTACTTC
few	.	TRBV5-5	TRBJ2-7	CASSSQGTRVYEQYF	TGTGCCAGCAGCTCTCAGGGGACAAGAGTCTACGAGCAGTACTTC
.	.	TRBV13	TRBJ2-1	CASNSLPNEQLF	TGTGCCAGCAACTCACTGCCCAATGAGCAGCTCTTC
.	.	TRBV24-1	TRBJ2-7	CVTSDPGRGRHEQYF	TGTGTCACCAGTGATCCGGGTAGAGGGCGCCACGAGCAGTACTTC
few	.	TRBV20-1	TRBJ1-1	CSARKPPGPKNTEAFF	TGCAGTGCTAGAAAACCCCCGGGACCGAAGAACACTGAAGCTTTCTTT
once	.	TRBV11-2	TRBJ1-6	CASILRPPLQGNSPLHF	TGTGCCAGCATCTTAAGGCCCCCACTACAGGGTAATTCACCCCTCCACTTT
once	.	TRBV11-2	TRBJ2-2	CAGSLALGGANIRELLF	TGTGCCGGCAGCTTAGCATTAGGAGGGGCGAACATCCGGGAGCTGTTATTT
.	.	TRBV4-3	TRBJ1-5	CASSHDQGGGKPQHF	TGCGCCAGCAGCCATGATCAGGGAGGGGGAAAGCCCCAGCATTTT
.	.	TRBV6-1	TRBJ2-7	CASSDCPYEQYF	TGTGCCAGCAGTGACTGTCCTTACGAGCAGTACTTC
.	TRBD1	TRBV9	TRBJ1-6	CASSVGGQSSYNSPLHF	TGTGCCAGCAGCGTGGGGGGACAGAGCTCCTATAATTCACCCCTCCACTTT
many	.	TRBV6-1	TRBJ2-5	CASSEVVLTNQETQYF	TGTGCCAGCAGTGAAGTTGTTCTAACGAACCAAGAGACCCAGTACTTC
.	.	TRBV29-1	TRBJ2-3	CCGLSWRGTDTQYF	TGCTGCGGCCTTAGCTGGAGGGGCACAGATACGCAGTATTTT
.	.	TRBV5-4	TRBJ1-1	CASNLVGIPEAFF	TGTGCCAGCAACTTGGTGGGAATACCCGAAGCTTTCTTT
.	TRBD2	TRBV29-1	TRBJ2-5	CSIEGLAGGQSQYF	TGCAGCATCGAGGGGCTAGCGGGGGGGCAGAGCCAGTACTTC
.	.	TRBV28	TRBJ2-7	CASKSVGAAEDIEQYF	TGTGCCAGCAAATCTGTTGGGGCCGCGGAAGACATCGAGCAGTACTTC
.	.	TRBV5-6	TRBJ2-5	CARSSPVGGETQYF	TGTGCCAGGAGCTCACCGGTTGGGGGAGAGACCCAGTACTTC
.	TRBD2	TRBV6-5	TRBJ2-3	CASSFSGQAGVGDTQYF	TGTGCCAGCAGTTTCTCGGGACAAGCGGGAGTTGGGGATACGCAATATTTT
.	.	TRBV12-3/TRBV12-4	TRBJ2-7	CASSTGTWGSYEQHF	TGTGCCAGCAGTACGGGGACATGGGGGTCCTACGAGCAGCACTTC
few	TRBD2	TRBV5-6	TRBJ2-7	CASSFRTRGGNYEQYF	TGTGCCAGTAGCTTCAGGACTAGAGGAGGGAACTACGAGCAGTACTTC
.	.	TRBV29-1	TRBJ2-5	CSVEDRPKGTQYF	TGTAGCGTTGAAGATCGCCCCAAAGGGACCCAGTACTTC
.	.	TRBV5-5	TRBJ1-3	CARSLGRLSGNTIYF	TGTGCCAGGAGCCTCGGACGCCTCTCTGGGAACACCATATATTTT
many	TRBD2	TRBV7-9	TRBJ2-1	CASSVNKWAGGPSNEQFF	TGTGCCAGCAGCGTCAACAAGTGGGCGGGAGGGCCGTCCAATGAGCAGTTCTTC
.	.	TRBV29-1	TRBJ2-1	CSVRQGGNERFF	TGTAGCGTTAGGCAGGGGGGAAATGAGCGGTTCTTC
.	.	TRBV28	TRBJ2-3	CASSIWPGSHAYTQYF	TGTGCCAGCAGTATATGGCCGGGCTCCCACGCATATACGCAGTATTTT
.	TRBD1	TRBV11-2	TRBJ2-1	CASSSGTGAKDEQLF	TGTGCCAGCAGTTCCGGGACAGGGGCTAAAGATGAACAGCTCTTC
.	.	TRBV6-5	TRBJ2-6	CASTRRSGANVLTF	TGTGCCAGCACCCGACGCTCTGGGGCCAACGTCCTAACTTTC
.	.	TRBV11-2	TRBJ1-1	CASSLNPERTEAFF	TGTGCCAGCAGCTTAAACCCCGAGAGGACCGAAGCTTTCTTT
few	.	TRBV6-2/TRBV6-3	TRBJ2-7	CASSYEVSYGQYF	TGTGCCAGCAGTTACGAGGTATCCTACGGGCAGTACTTC
.	.	TRBV4-2	TRBJ1-6	CVSSQNDRSSPLHF	TGTGTCAGCAGCCAAAATGACAGGTCTTCACCCCTCCACTTT